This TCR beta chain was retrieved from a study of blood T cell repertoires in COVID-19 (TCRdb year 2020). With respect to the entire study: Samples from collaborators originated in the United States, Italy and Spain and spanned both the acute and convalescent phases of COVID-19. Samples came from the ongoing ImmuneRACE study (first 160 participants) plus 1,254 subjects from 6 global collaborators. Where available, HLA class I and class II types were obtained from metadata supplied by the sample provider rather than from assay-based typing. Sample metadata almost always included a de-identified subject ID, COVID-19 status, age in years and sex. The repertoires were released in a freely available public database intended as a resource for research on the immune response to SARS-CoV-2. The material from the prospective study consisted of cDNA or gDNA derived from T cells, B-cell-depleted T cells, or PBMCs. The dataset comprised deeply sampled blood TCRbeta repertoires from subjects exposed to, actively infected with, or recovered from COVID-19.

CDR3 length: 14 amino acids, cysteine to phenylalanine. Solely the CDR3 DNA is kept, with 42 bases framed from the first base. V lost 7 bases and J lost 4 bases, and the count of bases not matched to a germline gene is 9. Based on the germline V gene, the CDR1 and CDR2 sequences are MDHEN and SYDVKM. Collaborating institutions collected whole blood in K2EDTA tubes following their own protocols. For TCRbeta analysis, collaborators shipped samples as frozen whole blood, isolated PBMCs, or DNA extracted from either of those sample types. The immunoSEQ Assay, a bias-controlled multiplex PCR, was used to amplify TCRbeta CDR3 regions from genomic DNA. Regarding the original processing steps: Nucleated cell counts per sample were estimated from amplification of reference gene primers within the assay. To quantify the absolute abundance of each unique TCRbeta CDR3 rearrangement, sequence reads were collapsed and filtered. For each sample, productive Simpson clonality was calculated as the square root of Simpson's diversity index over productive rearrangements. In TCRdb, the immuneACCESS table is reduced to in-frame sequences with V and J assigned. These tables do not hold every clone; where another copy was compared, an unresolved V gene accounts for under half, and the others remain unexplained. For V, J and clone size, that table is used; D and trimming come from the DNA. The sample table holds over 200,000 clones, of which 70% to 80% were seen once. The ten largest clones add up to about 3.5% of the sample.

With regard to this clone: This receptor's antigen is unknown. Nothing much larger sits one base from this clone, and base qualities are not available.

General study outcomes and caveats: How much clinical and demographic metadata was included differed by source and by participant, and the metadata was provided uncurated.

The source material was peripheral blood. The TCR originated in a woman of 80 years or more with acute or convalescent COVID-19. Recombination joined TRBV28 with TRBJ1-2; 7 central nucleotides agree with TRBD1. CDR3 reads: CASTPGGRGYGYTF. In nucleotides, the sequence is TGTGCCAGCACCCCAGGGGGTAGGGGCTATGGCTACACCTTC.